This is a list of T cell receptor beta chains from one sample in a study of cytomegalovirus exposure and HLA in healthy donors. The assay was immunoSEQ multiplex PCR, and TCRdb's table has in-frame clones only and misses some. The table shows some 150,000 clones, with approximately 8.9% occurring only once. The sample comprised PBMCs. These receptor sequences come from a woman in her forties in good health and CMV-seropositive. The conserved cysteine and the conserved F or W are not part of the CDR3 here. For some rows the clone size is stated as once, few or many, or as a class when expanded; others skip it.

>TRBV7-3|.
ASSLGGTGALF
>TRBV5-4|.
ASSSGLAGSEQF
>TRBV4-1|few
ASSQDRSTNTGELF
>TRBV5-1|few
ASSIRDRGEAF
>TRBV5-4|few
ASSHYRDMNTEAF
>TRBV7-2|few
ASKVGSGAINQPQH
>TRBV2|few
ASGSSGVEGETQY
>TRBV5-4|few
ASSLEAVSDEQY
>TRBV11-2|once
ASSLEASGVFGTQY
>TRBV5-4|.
ASSRDRNTEAF
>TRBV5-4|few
ASSLDASRDYGYT
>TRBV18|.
ASSPIQNTGELF
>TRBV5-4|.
ASSPEIGGDQPQH
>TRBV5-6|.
ASILSGIRYGYT
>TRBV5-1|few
ASSSQGETEAF
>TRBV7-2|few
ASSWGLGLNTGELF
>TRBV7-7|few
ASSPRWDSQETQY
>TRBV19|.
ASSMGGGGTIPEAF
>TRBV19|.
ASSIDWAGNTEAF
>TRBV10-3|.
AISDQKETDTQY
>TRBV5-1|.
ASSVTVNTGELF
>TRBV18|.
ASSLGTGNSPLH
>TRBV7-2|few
ASSFHREAISGNTIY
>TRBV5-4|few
ASSLEVAASTDTQY
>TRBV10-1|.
ASSETRPTDTQY
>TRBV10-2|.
ASSGLYEQY
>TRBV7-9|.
ASSLTEQNEKLF
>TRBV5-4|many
ASSRGLAGNTGELF
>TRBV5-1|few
ASSLDLLVDEQF
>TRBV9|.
ASSVEAGSNQPQH
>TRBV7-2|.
ASSLGPLAGGTDTQY
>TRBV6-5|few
ASKTEYNEQF
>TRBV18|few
ASSPSGGDNYGYT
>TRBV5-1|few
ATQGSPGDYGYT
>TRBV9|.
ASSVGGGGGETQY
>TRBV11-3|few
ASSPDSITEETQY
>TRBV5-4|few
ASSLLASNTGELF
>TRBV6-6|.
ASSYIGGQGARAF
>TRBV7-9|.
ASSTEGSGSPLH
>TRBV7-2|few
ASSREVDSNSPLH
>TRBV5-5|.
ASSLPTGREQF
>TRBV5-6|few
ASRLGQLYGYP
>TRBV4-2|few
ASSTEALGGWSGANVLT
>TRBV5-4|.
ASSLTTGTSYEQY
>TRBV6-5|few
ASSLEENDQPQH
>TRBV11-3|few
ASSSPGPGQGNTGELF
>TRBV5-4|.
ASNSGEYNEQF
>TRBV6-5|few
ASSQGYTEAF
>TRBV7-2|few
ASTTNTPGAVYGYT
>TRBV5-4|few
ASSPKGQGRTGELF
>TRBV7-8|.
ASSPSWDRENTEAF
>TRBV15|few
ATSRGDRSWAAF
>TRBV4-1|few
ASSLLLAGVYEQY
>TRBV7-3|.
ASSSPGQGVSGANVLT
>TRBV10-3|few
AISQDRANSPLH
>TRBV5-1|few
ASSFSGGEATGELF
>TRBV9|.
ASSSRLAATRAGELF
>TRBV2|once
ASSVPPEYSYNSPLH
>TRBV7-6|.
ASSRYPSSASSYNEQF
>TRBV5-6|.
ASSFGTRGEKLF